This TCR beta chain emerged from a study of blood T cell repertoires in COVID-19. The wider study: Samples of COVID-19 (acute and convalescent) were obtained from the United States, Italy and Spain. PBMCs, B-cell-depleted T cells, or T cells were the source of the cDNA or gDNA that made up the material.

How the authors handled the data: Scientists estimated how many nucleated cells there were by amplifying reference gene primers. The protocol was immunoSEQ multiplex PCR, while the TCRdb copy is restricted to in-frame clones and leaves out a portion. That table furnishes V, J and clone size, whereas the DNA furnished D and trimming. This table has roughly 100,000 clones, 75% to 90% appearing once. The germline gives CDR1 SGHTA, CDR2 FQGNSA. The length of the CDR3 is 14 residues. Trimming cost V 6 bases and J 6 bases, with 16 bases left between them. This sequence was found in a woman of 80 years or more with active or convalescent COVID-19. The sequenced material came from peripheral blood. V usage is TRBV7-2 and J usage is TRBJ2-3, with D possibly being TRBD2 (5 bases). This CDR3 is CASRLRVSVDTQYF. CDR3 bases: TGTGCCAGCAGACTGCGGGTCTCCGTGGATACGCAGTATTTT.